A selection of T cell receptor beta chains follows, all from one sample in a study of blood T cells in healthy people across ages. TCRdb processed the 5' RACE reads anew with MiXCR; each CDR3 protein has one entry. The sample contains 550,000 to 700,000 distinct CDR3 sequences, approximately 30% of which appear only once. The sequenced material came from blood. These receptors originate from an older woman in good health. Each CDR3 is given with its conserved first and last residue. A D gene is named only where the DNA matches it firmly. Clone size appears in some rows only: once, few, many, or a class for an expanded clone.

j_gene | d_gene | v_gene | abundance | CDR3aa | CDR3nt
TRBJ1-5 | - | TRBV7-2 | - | CASSQGKGNQPQHF | TGTGCCAGCAGCCAGGGGAAAGGCAATCAGCCCCAGCATTTT
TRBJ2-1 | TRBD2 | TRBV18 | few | CASSTGTSGGDEQFF | TGTGCCAGCTCAACCGGGACTAGCGGGGGCGATGAGCAGTTCTTC
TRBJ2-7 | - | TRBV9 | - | CASTGRGSYEQYF | TGTGCCAGCACCGGCAGGGGATCCTACGAGCAGTACTTC
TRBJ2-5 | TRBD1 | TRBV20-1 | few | CSAEHRGWETQYF | TGCAGTGCTGAACACAGGGGCTGGGAGACCCAGTACTTC
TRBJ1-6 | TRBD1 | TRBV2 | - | CASNRDREYSPLHF | TGTGCCAGCAATCGGGACAGGGAATATTCACCCCTCCACTTT
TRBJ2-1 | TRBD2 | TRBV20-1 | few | CSALKTSGAYNEQFF | TGCAGTGCCCTAAAAACTAGCGGGGCCTACAATGAGCAGTTCTTC
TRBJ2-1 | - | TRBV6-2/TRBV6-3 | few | CASSYEENRGNEQFF | TGTGCCAGCAGTTACGAGGAAAATAGGGGCAATGAGCAGTTCTTC
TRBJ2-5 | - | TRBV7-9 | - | CASSSPTRETQYF | TGTGCCAGCAGCTCTCCGACTCGGGAGACCCAGTACTTC
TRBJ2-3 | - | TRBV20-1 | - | CSASPNHRTTDTQYF | TGCAGTGCTAGCCCTAACCATAGGACCACAGATACGCAGTATTTT
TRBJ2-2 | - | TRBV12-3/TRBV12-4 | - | CASRSLQGSAGELFF | TGTGCCAGCAGATCCTTACAGGGTTCCGCCGGGGAGCTGTTTTTT
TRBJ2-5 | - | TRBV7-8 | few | CASSPSWGTQYF | TGTGCCAGCAGCCCATCTTGGGGGACCCAGTACTTC
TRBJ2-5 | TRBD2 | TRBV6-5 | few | CASSYSTSGPVKKETQYF | TGTGCCAGCAGTTACTCGACTAGCGGGCCTGTAAAAAAAGAGACCCAGTACTTC
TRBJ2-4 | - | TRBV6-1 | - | CASNPPRRLAKNIQYF | TGTGCCAGCAACCCACCTCGAAGACTAGCCAAAAACATTCAGTACTTC
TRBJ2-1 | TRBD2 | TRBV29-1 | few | CSVEDGGAREQFF | TGCAGCGTTGAAGACGGGGGGGCCCGTGAGCAGTTCTTC
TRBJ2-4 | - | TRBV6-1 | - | CASSRSGSLGTHLEAKNIQYF | TGTGCCAGCAGCCGCTCCGGTTCCCTTGGGACCCACCTAGAAGCCAAAAACATTCAGTACTTC
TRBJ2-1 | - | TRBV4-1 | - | CASSQELAENEQFF | TGCGCCAGCAGCCAAGAATTAGCGGAGAATGAGCAGTTCTTC
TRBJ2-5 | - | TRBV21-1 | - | CASSKTVRKTQYF | TGTGCCAGCAGCAAAACAGTAAGAAAGACCCAGTACTTC
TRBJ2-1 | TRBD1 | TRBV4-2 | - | CASSQDLSDRGWNEQFF | TGTGCCAGCAGCCAAGATCTATCCGACAGGGGTTGGAATGAGCAGTTCTTC
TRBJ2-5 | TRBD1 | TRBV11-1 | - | CASSQVATGGGETQYF | TGTGCCAGCAGCCAAGTGGCAACAGGGGGCGGGGAGACCCAGTACTTC
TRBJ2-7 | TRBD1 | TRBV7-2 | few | CASSLKGQGAYEQYF | TGTGCCAGCAGCCTTAAGGGACAGGGGGCATACGAGCAGTACTTC
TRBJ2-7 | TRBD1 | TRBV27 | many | CASKLQGASYEQYF | TGTGCCAGCAAGCTACAGGGGGCCTCCTACGAGCAGTACTTC
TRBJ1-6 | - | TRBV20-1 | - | CSASPGNSPLHF | TGCAGTGCTAGTCCAGGGAATTCACCCCTCCACTTT